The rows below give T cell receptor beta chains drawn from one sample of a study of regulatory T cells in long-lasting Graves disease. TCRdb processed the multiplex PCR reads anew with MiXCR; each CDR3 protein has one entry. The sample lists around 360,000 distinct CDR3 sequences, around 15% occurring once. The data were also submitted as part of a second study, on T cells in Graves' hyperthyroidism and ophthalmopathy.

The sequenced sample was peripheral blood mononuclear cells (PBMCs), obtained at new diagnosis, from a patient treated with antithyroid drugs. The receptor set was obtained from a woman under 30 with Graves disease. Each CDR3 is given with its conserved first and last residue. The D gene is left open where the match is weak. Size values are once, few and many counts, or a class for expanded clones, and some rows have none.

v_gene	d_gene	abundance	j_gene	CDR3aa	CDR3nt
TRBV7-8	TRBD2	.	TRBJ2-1	CASSPQTLWRGNYNEQFF	TGTGCCAGCAGCCCTCAAACCCTCTGGCGGGGGAATTACAATGAGCAGTTCTTC
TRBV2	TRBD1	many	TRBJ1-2	CASSEGGGQPNYGYTF	TGTGCCAGCAGTGAAGGGGGGGGACAGCCTAACTATGGCTACACCTTC
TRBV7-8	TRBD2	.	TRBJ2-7	CASSRETSGRGYEQYF	TGTGCCAGCAGCCGGGAGACTAGCGGGAGAGGATACGAGCAGTACTTC
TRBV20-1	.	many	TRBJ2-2	CSARVTGPGELFF	TGCAGTGCTAGAGTTACGGGACCCGGGGAGCTGTTTTTT
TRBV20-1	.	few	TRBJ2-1	CSASPITVF	TGCAGTGCTAGCCCCATCACTGTCTTC
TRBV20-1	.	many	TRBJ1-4	CSAHLRTQDSNEKLFF	TGCAGTGCCCATCTCCGGACACAGGATTCTAATGAAAAACTGTTTTTT
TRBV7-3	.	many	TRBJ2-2	CASSLIPGRSGELFF	TGTGCCAGCAGCTTAATCCCAGGGCGATCCGGGGAGCTGTTTTTT
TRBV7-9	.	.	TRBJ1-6	CASSLSTDSPLHF	TGTGCCAGCAGCTTATCTACAGATTCACCCCTCCACTTT
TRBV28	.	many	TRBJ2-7	CASCDTYTYEQYF	TGTGCCAGCTGCGACACATACACCTACGAGCAGTACTTC
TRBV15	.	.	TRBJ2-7	CATSSSGRPYEQYF	TGTGCCACCTCATCCTCAGGGCGTCCCTACGAGCAGTACTTC
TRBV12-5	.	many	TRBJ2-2	CASGLGIGGYTGELFF	TGTGCTAGTGGTTTGGGGATAGGGGGTTACACCGGGGAGCTGTTTTTT
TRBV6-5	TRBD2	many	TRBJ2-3	CASSYLLAGDTQYF	TGTGCCAGCAGTTACCTACTAGCGGGGGATACGCAGTATTTT
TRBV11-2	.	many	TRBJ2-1	CASSLVSYNEQFF	TGTGCCAGCAGCTTAGTATCCTACAATGAGCAGTTCTTC
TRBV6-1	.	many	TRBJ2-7	CASSEVGGIAEQYF	TGTGCCAGCAGTGAAGTAGGGGGGATCGCCGAGCAGTACTTC
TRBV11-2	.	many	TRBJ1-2	CASTLAGARGYTF	TGTGCCAGCACCCTCGCCGGGGCGCGGGGCTACACCTTC
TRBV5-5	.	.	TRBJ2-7	CASSLGVGLREQYF	TGTGCCAGCAGCTTGGGTGTAGGTCTGAGAGAGCAGTACTTC
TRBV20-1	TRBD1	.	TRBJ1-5	CSARGRDRPNQPQHF	TGCAGTGCTAGAGGCCGGGACAGACCCAATCAGCCCCAGCATTTT